This TCR beta chain was recorded in a study of T cells in Graves' hyperthyroidism and ophthalmopathy. Study summary: Pretreatment peripheral blood was obtained at initial diagnosis.

Clinical symptoms, serum thyroxine and TRAb, thyroid ultrasound and orbital computed tomography were used for the diagnoses. Study-level points and caveats: Ophthalmopathy, as predicted by the model, came a median around 7 months after the prediction. Ophthalmopathy was separated from stable hyperthyroidism by a 13 V-J model.

Amplified TCR beta CDR3 regions came from RNA transcripts. A first-round RT-PCR of the TCR CDR3 used the HTBI primer set. Each CDR3 protein is one row after TCRdb ran MiXCR on the multiplex PCR reads. This repertoire shows about 640,000 distinct CDR3 sequences, 20% to 25% found once; its top ten account for approximately 30%. This clonotype was counted at least ten times. As yet, its antigen is unknown. The sequence was obtained from a man under 40 with Graves' ophthalmopathy. Sequenced input: blood.

The CDR3 loop reads CASLGQGREQYF. The CDR3, as DNA: TGTGCCAGCCTCGGACAGGGTCGAGAGCAGTACTTC. The chain has TRBV28 and TRBJ2-7, with 8 bases that match TRBD1. The CDR3 extends over 12 amino acids. The V gene's germline CDR1 is MDHEN and CDR2 SYDVKM. J lost 7 bases, V lost 8 bases, and 7 bases had no gene match.